This TCR beta chain was sequenced during a study of cytomegalovirus exposure and HLA in healthy donors (dated by TCRdb to 2016 to 2017). Background for the entire study: An earlier analysis of 587 of the donors reported 250 to 300 Gb of sequence data and some 100 million unique TCR beta sequences from roughly 200 million T cells. Roughly 300 gigabases of sequencing data and roughly 80 million unique TCR sequences made up an early release that covered 640 HLA-typed donors. The genetic ancestry cluster associated with self-reported Caucasian donors included around four fifths of the roughly 410 genotyped donors. The study was designed to test whether signatures of past pathogen exposure could be identified by cataloging public T cell receptors. The study used immunosequencing to profile the T cell repertoires of more than 650 subjects and linked those repertoires to cytomegalovirus serostatus. A separate validation cohort of 100 to 150 different subjects was used in addition to the approximately 670-subject first cohort. High-throughput TCR immunosequencing, statistical association of individual TCRs with disease status, and machine learning were combined to predict cytomegalovirus infection status. A later analysis re-examined previously published TCR beta repertoires from more than 600 donors and added high-resolution HLA genotyping to investigate patterns of TCR occurrence. The later analysis used no new phenotypic data to find candidate immune exposures, relying instead on TCR beta sequences and their occurrence across donors. An earlier analysis of several hundred of the donors applied high-throughput TCR beta sequencing to assess whether each TCR beta V gene segment acted as functional or pseudogenic. Donor age, sex, ethnicity and CMV serostatus were collected together with the repertoire data. In a later genetic analysis, genome-wide SNP genotypes for about 65% of the roughly 700 donors were used, and that subset was treated as a discovery cohort. Every discovery cohort repertoire had been produced on one sequencing platform. HLA typing covered class I and class II loci at four-digit resolution. The number of donors typed differed by locus, with 629-630 for A, B, C, DRB1 and DQB1, around 520 for DQA1, 600 to 610 for DPA1, and around 450 for DPB1. About five DR-DQ haplotypes were treated as single units for association and clustering because of strong linkage in the cohort. Across some 400 genotyped donors of the cohort, an average of about 250,000 unique TCR beta nucleotide sequences per donor were sequenced, and roughly 20% of those sequences were non-productive.

Library creation used the immunoSEQ multiplex PCR assay. For the multiplex PCR, a mixture combining 60 forward primers for TCR Vbeta segments and 13 reverse primers for TCR Jbeta segments was used. A multiplex PCR assay on genomic DNA amplified the CDR3 region of rearranged TCR beta genes. On the Illumina HiSeq System, the amplified TCR beta libraries were sequenced as 87-base-pair reads. On the study's bioinformatics: Across the 600 to 700 repertoires, a later analysis counted some 81 million unique TCR beta chains, roughly 11 million of which were shared by at least two donors. Raw reads were error-corrected and collapsed into unique sequences by a nearest-neighbor algorithm in which closely related sequences were merged to remove PCR and sequencing errors. To assign V, D and J gene segments, CDR3 sequences were aligned to IMGT reference sequences. For a sequence to be retained, a match of at least six nucleotides to both a V gene segment and a J gene segment was required. A rearrangement was called productive if the CDR3 had no stop codons and remained in frame with V and J, and every other rearrangement was called non-productive. CDR3 was defined according to IMGT convention as the region running from the second conserved V-encoded cysteine to the conserved J-encoded phenylalanine. The earlier analysis of some 600 of the donors excluded sequences that lacked an unambiguous match to a single V gene segment. In an earlier analysis of roughly 600 of the donors, a V segment was called functional when productive rearrangements were above 56.7%, and segregating when the standard deviation between donors exceeded 5%. A statistical classification framework was built for diagnosing cytomegalovirus status from the catalog of TCR beta chain sequences. V and J gene assignment, in a later analysis, came from comparing TCR nucleotide sequences with IMGT/GENE-DB human TR gene sequences. In a later analysis, CDR3 sequences and most-parsimonious VDJ recombination scenarios were assigned using the TCRdist pipeline. In a later analysis, every TCR beta chain was defined by the combination of its CDR3 amino acid sequence and its V-gene family, and reads without a unique V-gene family were dropped. A later analysis removed 600 or so highly shared, low-generation-probability nucleotide sequences to deal with suspected cross-contamination and a sequencing artifact. In a later analysis, a clonal expansion index was calculated for each public chain from normalized within-repertoire ranks of inferred template counts. In a later analysis, generation probabilities were computed using a VDJ recombination model fitted to out-of-frame rearrangements, and the results were checked against IGoR. Hypergeometric tests were used in a later analysis to score TCR-TCR, TCR-HLA and TCR-CMV co-occurrence, with a repertoire-size bias correction applied to the TCR pairs. In a later analysis, false discovery rates were estimated by permuting HLA or CMV assignments 20 times. A later analysis grouped co-occurring TCRs with DBSCAN, adding TCRdist sequence similarity when clustering within HLA-allele-positive subsets. Co-occurrence clustering excluded repertoires with fewer than 30,000 or more than 120,000 public chains, plus five with anomalous nucleotide sharing. The table was pulled from immuneACCESS by TCRdb, which kept in-frame rearrangements only. Such tables lose some clones; where checked, under half of the loss comes from unresolved V genes, and the rest has no known cause. For V, J and clone size, that table is used; D and trimming come from the DNA. The sample table records some 140,000 clones. The ten largest clones take up 2% of the sample.

Clipping removes 6 bases from V and 3 bases from J, with 7 as the unmatched junction base count. The CDR3 has 15 amino acids, counting the end cysteine and phenylalanine. Only CDR3 DNA is held: 45 bases, read in frame from base 1. As encoded in the germline V gene, CDR1 is SNHLY while CDR2 is FYNNEI. The cohort was made up of hundreds of healthy bone marrow donors. All cohort members were sampled while nominally healthy, although unrecorded immune exposures were likely present. The donor was CMV seronegative and was included in the group of a few hundred seronegative cohort members. Every donor gave a peripheral blood sample, and the peripheral blood mononuclear cells from that sample were used for TCR beta sequencing. Genomic DNA was extracted from the blood cell samples with the Qiagen DNeasy Blood Extraction Kit. The study at large found these results: Correlated functional status among segregating V segments might reflect linkage disequilibrium, but an unknown experimental factor could not be ruled out. Some IMGT-functional V segments, including TRBV6-2 and TRBV6-3, could not be told apart with the 87-base-pair reads, so those segments were excluded. A later analysis found that HLA-associated TCR beta chains were more clonally expanded and had lower generation probabilities than equally common non-associated chains. According to a later analysis, most CMV-associated TCR beta chains appeared to be HLA-restricted, and the HLA associations seemed to be driven largely by CMV exposure. Roughly uniform sequencing depth across donors was assumed in presence/absence analyses, although this assumption may not hold. In a later analysis, several top co-occurrence clusters were reported to appear linked to parvovirus B19, influenza, CMV and Epstein-Barr virus. Immune exposure information for the cohort was limited to CMV serostatus. This cohort had only TCR beta chains sequenced, and the lack of alpha or paired-chain data limited which features could be detected. When HLA alleles, especially DR and DQ, strongly co-occurred, attributing TCR associations to individual alleles was difficult. Three of the identified cytomegalovirus-associated TCR beta chains were confirmed in vitro to be specific for cytomegalovirus antigens. Cytomegalovirus status was reported to be diagnosed by the classifier with high specificity and sensitivity in both the original and validation cohorts. An association between a missense DCLRE1C variant and V-gene and J-gene trimming of TCR beta chains was found in a later genetic analysis and replicated in an independent cohort. According to a later genetic analysis, donors in an Asian-associated ancestry cluster had fewer N-insertions in productive TCRs than the roughly 670-donor mean. The authors suggested that the approach could potentially be generalized to other disease states and immunological phenotypes. A cluster of highly shared sequence variants was judged likely to be a technical artifact of the sequencing pipeline. A further reported finding was that TCR beta sequences accurately predicted the HLA-A and HLA-B alleles for most subjects in the first cohort. In a later analysis, the rate of TCR association differed among HLA loci, with DRB1 alleles having the most associated TCRs and HLA-C alleles having the fewest. Across donors, most TCR sequences were observed very rarely, whereas some public TCRs were present in many individuals. A later analysis associated 16,951 TCR beta sequences with specific HLA alleles at a false discovery rate of 0.05. Because HLA typing was unavailable for some donors at each locus, only the typed subset was used in association tests. Because counts were too low, some 17 rarely observed V segments, including chromosome 9 orphons, were excluded from the earlier analysis of 587 of the donors. Broadly in line with IMGT annotations, most TCR beta V segments showed up in productive rearrangements about 87% or about 30% of the time in an earlier analysis of several hundred of the donors. The study gave a list of around 170 TCR beta chains associated with cytomegalovirus.

As concerns this clone: There is no known antigen for this receptor.

Material for sequencing was PBMCs. The chain employs TRBV2 and TRBJ1-4, with TRBD1 matching 7 junction bases. This clonotype originated in a woman aged 55-70 years in good health and CMV-seronegative. The CDR3 in this case is CASRVTGLANEKLFF. The nucleotide sequence reads TGTGCCAGCAGAGTGACAGGGCTAGCTAATGAAAAACTGTTTTTT.